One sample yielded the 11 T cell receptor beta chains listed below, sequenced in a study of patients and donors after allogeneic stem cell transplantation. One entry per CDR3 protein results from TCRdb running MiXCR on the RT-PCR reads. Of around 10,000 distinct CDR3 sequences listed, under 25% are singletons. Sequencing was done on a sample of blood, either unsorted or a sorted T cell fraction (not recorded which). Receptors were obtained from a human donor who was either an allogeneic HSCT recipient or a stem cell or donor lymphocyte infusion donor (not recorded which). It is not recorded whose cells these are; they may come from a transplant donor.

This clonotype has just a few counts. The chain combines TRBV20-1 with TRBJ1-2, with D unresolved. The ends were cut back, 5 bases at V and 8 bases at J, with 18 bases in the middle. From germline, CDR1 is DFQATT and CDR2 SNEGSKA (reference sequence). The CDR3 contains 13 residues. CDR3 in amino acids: CSAATDIPYGYTF. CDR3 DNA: TGCAGTGCTGCAACAGACATTCCGTACGGCTACACCTTC.

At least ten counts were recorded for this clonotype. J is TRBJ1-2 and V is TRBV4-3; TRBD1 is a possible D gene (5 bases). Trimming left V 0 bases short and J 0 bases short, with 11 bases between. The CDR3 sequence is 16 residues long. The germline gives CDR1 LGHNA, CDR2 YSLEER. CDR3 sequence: CASSQEAGQANYGYTF. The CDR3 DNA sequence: TGCGCCAGCAGCCAAGAAGCTGGACAAGCTAACTATGGCTACACCTTC.

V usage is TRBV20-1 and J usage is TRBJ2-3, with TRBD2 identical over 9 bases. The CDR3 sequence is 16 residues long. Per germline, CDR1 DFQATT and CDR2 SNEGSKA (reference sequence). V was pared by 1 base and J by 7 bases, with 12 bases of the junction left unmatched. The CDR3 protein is CSARAMAGGQSNTQYF. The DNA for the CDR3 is TGCAGTGCTAGAGCGATGGCGGGGGGGCAGTCAAATACGCAGTATTTT.

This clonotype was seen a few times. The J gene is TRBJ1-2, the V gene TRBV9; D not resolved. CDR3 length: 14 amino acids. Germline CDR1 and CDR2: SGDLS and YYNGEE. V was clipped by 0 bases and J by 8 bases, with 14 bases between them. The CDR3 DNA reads TGTGCCAGCAGCGTAGGCGTCGGCTTAGGAGGCTACACCTTC. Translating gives CASSVGVGLGGYTF.

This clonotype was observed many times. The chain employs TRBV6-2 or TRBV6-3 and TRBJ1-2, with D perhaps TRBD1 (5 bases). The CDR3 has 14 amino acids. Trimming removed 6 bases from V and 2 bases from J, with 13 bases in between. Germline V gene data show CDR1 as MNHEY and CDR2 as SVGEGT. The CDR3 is CASSSQGRNYGYTF. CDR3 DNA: TGTGCCAGCAGCTCCCAGGGTCGAAACTATGGCTACACCTTC.

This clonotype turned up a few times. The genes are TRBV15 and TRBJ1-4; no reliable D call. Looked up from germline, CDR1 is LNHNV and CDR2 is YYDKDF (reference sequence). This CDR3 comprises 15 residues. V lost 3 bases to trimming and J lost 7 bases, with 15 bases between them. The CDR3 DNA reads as TGTGCCACCAGCAGTGCAGGCTCGGTTAGTGAAAAACTGTTTTTT. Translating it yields CATSSAGSVSEKLFF. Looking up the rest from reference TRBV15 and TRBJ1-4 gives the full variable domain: DAMVIQNPRYQVTQFGKPVTLSCSQTLNHNVMYWYQQKSSQAPKLLFHYYDKDFNNEADTPDNFQSRRPNTSFCFLDIRSPGLGDTAMYLCATSSAGSVSEKLFFGSGTQLSVL.

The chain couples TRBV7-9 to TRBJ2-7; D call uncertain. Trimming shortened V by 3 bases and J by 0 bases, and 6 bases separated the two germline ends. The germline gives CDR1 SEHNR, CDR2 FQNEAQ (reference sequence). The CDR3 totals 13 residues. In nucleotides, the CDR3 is TGTGCCAGCAGCTTCGTCGGCTCCTACGAGCAGTACTTC. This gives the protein CASSFVGSYEQYF.

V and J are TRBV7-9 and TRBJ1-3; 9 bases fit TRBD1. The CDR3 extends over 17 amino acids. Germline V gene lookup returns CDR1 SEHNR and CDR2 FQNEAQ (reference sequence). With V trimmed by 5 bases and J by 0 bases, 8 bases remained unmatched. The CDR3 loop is CASSVRGQGGSGNTIYF. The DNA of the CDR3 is TGTGCCAGCAGCGTAAGGGGACAGGGTGGCTCTGGAAACACCATATATTTT. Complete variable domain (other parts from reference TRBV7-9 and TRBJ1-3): DTGVSQNPRHKITKRGQNVTFRCDPISEHNRLYWYRQTLGQGPEFLTYFQNEAQLEKSRLLSDRFSAERPKGSFSTLEIQRTEQGDSAMYLCASSVRGQGGSGNTIYFGEGSWLTVV.

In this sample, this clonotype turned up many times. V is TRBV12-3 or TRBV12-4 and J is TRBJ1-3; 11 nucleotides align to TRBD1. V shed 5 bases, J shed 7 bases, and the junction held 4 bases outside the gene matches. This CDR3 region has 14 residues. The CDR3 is CASSLGQGANTIYF. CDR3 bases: TGTGCCAGCAGTCTAGGACAGGGGGCCAACACCATATATTTT.

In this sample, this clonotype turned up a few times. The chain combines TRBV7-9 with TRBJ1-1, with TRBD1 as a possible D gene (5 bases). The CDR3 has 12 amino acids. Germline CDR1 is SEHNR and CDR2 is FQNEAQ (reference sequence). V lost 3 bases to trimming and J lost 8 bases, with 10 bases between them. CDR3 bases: TGTGCCAGCAGCTTTGTTCACAGGGAAGCTTTCTTT. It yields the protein CASSFVHREAFF.

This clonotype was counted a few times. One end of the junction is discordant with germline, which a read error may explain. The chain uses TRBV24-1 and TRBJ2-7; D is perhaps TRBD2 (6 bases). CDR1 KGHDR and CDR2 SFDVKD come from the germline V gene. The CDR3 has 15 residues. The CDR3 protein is CATSDLDTRGLLGNF. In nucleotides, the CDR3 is TGTGCCACCAGTGATTTGGATACCCGGGGACTCCTGGGCAACTTC.